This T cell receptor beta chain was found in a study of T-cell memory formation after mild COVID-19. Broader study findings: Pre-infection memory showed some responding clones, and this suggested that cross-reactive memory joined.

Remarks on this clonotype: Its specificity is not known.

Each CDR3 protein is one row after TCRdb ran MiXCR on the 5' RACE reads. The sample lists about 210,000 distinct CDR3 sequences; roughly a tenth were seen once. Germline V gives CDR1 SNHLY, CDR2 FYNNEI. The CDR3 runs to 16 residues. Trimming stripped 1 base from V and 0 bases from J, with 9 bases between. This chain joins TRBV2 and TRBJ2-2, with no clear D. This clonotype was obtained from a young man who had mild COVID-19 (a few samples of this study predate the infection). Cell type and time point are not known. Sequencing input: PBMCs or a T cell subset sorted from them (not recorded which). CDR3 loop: CASSEETAANTGELFF. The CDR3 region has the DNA TGTGCCAGCAGTGAAGAAACAGCCGCGAACACCGGGGAGCTGTTTTTT.